These 8 T cell receptor beta chains share one sample of origin, sequenced in a study of CD8 T cells in Susac syndrome. When the RNA was reverse transcribed, random hexamers were used with an input of 0.5 to 1 ug. MiXCR was run by TCRdb on the immunoSEQ multiplex PCR reads, yielding one entry per CDR3 protein. The repertoire has around 280,000 distinct CDR3 sequences, 85% of them found once; the top ten carry over 0.1%. Sample: CD8+ T cells from PBMCs. Source of these receptors: a human donor with multiple sclerosis.

The V call is TRBV7-9, the J call TRBJ1-1; 8 bases agree with TRBD1. In germline, CDR1 is SEHNR, CDR2 FQNEAQ (reference sequence). After removal of 5 bases from V and 0 bases from J, the junction contained 5 bases not matched to a gene. CDR3 length equals 15 residues. CDR3 sequence: CASSENRGLNTEAFF. CDR3 bases: TGTGCCAGCAGCGAAAACAGGGGGTTGAACACTGAAGCTTTCTTT.

Details on this clonotype: Mismatch with germline at one junction end may stem from a read error. The gene calls are TRBV12-3 or TRBV12-4 and TRBJ1-1, with D possibly being TRBD1 (5 bases). CDR3 length: 13 amino acids. CDR3 protein: CAISGVGNAEAFF. CDR3 coding DNA: TGTGCCATCTCGGGGGTCGGGAACGCTGAAGCTTTCTTT.

This chain joins TRBV16 and TRBJ2-7; 11 nucleotides agree with TRBD1. Per germline, CDR1 KGHSY and CDR2 FQNENV. This CDR3 has 15 amino acids. J was trimmed by 1 base and V by 4 bases; bases with no gene match: 3. CDR3 bases: TGTGCCAGCAGCCGAGGGACAGGGGGATCCTACGAGCAGTACTTC. This gives the protein CASSRGTGGSYEQYF.

This rearrangement joins TRBV20-1 to TRBJ2-7; 7 bases map to TRBD2. In germline, CDR1 is DFQATT, CDR2 SNEGSKA (reference sequence). CDR3 length: 16 residues. The trim removed 1 base at V and 0 bases at J, leaving 9 bases unmatched. CDR3 nucleotide sequence: TGCAGTGCTAGAGGACTAGCTCGGGGGAGCTCCTACGAGCAGTACTTC. Translation gives CSARGLARGSSYEQYF.

V gene TRBV27 combines with J gene TRBJ2-5; maybe TRBD2 (6 bases). This CDR3 is built from 14 residues. The V end was cut by 2 bases, the J end by 7 bases, with 14 bases between. Germline CDR1 and CDR2: MNHEY and SMNVEV (reference sequence). The CDR3 reads CASSLGGLSVTQYF. CDR3 sequence (DNA): TGTGCCAGCAGTTTAGGGGGACTTAGCGTGACCCAGTACTTC.

V gene TRBV28 combines with J gene TRBJ1-1, with a weak D call TRBD1 (5 bases). Trimming stripped 4 bases from V and 1 base from J, with 13 bases between. The germline V gene has CDR1 MDHEN and CDR2 SYDVKM. This CDR3 is 15 amino acids long. The CDR3 is CASSSGGSWNTEAFF. The CDR3 coding sequence is TGTGCCAGCAGTTCCGGGGGGTCGTGGAACACTGAAGCTTTCTTT.

This clonotype was seen once. The chain couples TRBV21-1 to TRBJ1-1. TRBV21-1 is recorded as a pseudogene. The CDR3 totals 14 residues. The CDR3 nucleotides are TGTGCCAGCACGCGGGGGGGATTGAACACTGAAGCTTTCTTT. As protein: CASTRGGLNTEAFF.

This clonotype was seen a few times. V and J are TRBV7-9 and TRBJ2-1; TRBD1 matches 9 bases. The germline V gene has CDR1 SEHNR and CDR2 FQNEAQ (reference sequence). The CDR3 is made up of 16 amino acids. The J segment lost 7 bases and the V segment lost 5 bases, leaving 12 bases of the junction unmatched. The CDR3 nucleotides are TGTGCCAGCAGCCCCACCGGGACAGGGTGGCGGAATGAGCAGTTCTTC. Its protein product is CASSPTGTGWRNEQFF.